The 24 T cell receptor beta chains below come from one sample, sequenced in a study of CD8+ T cells in alopecia areata. This sample's treatment: oral pan-JAK inhibitor, 5-10 mg twice daily. Extracted from the samples, RNA was reverse transcribed into cDNA to serve as the sequencing template. Profiling relied on immunoSEQ multiplex PCR, and the TCRdb table lists in-frame clones only, not all of them. The sample gives 90,000 or so clones, 44% of which show up once; roughly 18% is in the top ten. The specimen was CD8+ T cells sorted from blood, collected at week 24, from a patient treated with tofacitinib. The receptor set was obtained from a human donor with alopecia areata.

The chain combines TRBV6-1 with TRBJ1-5; TRBD1 might be the D (5 bases). V was shortened by 10 bases and J by 6 bases, with 22 bases between the two germline ends. CDR3 length: 15 amino acids. Looked up from germline, CDR1 is MNHNS and CDR2 is SASEGT. The chain's CDR3 is CATSTLGGQSQPQHF. The CDR3 coding sequence is TGTGCCACAAGTACCTTGGGGGGTCAATCTCAGCCCCAGCATTTT.

The V call is TRBV2, the J call TRBJ2-1; 7 nucleotides agree with TRBD1. V shed 1 base, J shed 6 bases, and the junction held 9 bases outside the gene matches. CDR1 and CDR2 from the germline V gene are SNHLY and FYNNEI. CDR3 size: 16 residues. The CDR3 bases are TGTGCCAGCAGTGAAGTCCTGGACAGGTTATTCAATGAGCAGTTCTTC. Protein sequence: CASSEVLDRLFNEQFF.

CDR3 residues: CASRLSRDTEAFF. CDR3 coding DNA: TGCGCCAGCAGACTCTCACGGGACACTGAAGCTTTCTTT. This chain uses TRBV5-1 with TRBJ1-1; D unclear. Germline loops: CDR1 SGHRS, CDR2 YFSETQ. Trimming pared 5 bases from V and 3 bases from J, leaving 11 bases between. This CDR3 spans 13 amino acids.

This clone turned up a few times. The rearrangement joins TRBV7-2 to TRBJ2-2, with TRBD1 matching 8 bases. Germline V gene lookup returns CDR1 SGHTA and CDR2 FQGNSA. Germline trimming cut 5 bases from V and 2 bases from J; bases unmatched to any gene: 10. This CDR3 is 17 amino acids long. The CDR3 here is CASSIPRQGPNTGELFF. CDR3 DNA sequence: TGTGCCAGCAGCATTCCACGACAGGGGCCTAACACCGGGGAGCTGTTTTTT. Full variable domain (outside the CDR3, taken from reference TRBV7-2 and TRBJ2-2): GAGVSQSPSNKVTEKGKDVELRCDPISGHTALYWYRQSLGQGLEFLIYFQGNSAPDKSGLPSDRFSAERTGGSVSTLTIQRTQQEDSAVYLCASSIPRQGPNTGELFFGEGSRLTVL.

In this sample, this clone turned up a few times. The CDR3 DNA is TGCAGCGTTGAAGAGGACACCAGGGAGCAGTTCTTC. Its translation is CSVEEDTREQFF. The chain carries TRBV29-1 and TRBJ2-1; weak D call: TRBD1 (5 bases). This CDR3 is built from 12 residues. V was cut by 0 bases and J by 10 bases, with 10 bases left in between. The germline V gene encodes CDR1 SQVTM and CDR2 ANQGSEA.

This clone occurred a few times. The rearrangement uses TRBV29-1 and TRBJ2-2; either TRBD1 or TRBD2 may supply D (5 bases each). The CDR3 loop spans 15 amino acids. Trimming removed 4 bases at V and 5 bases at J, with 17 bases between. Germline CDR1 SQVTM, CDR2 ANQGSEA. In nucleotides, the CDR3 is TGCAGCGTTGGGGGGAACGTCGGGCCAACCGGGGAGCTGTTTTTT. Its protein product is CSVGGNVGPTGELFF.

This clone was picked up a small number of times. The V call is TRBV29-1, the J call TRBJ2-1; the D gene is possibly TRBD2 (5 bases). The CDR3 extends over 13 amino acids. The germline V and J ends were trimmed by 1 base and 9 bases, with 13 bases remaining between them. Germline CDR1 and CDR2: SQVTM and ANQGSEA. The CDR3 protein is CSVEGTSRFEQFF. CDR3 nucleotide sequence: TGCAGCGTTGAAGGGACTTCCCGATTTGAGCAGTTCTTC.

V gene TRBV4-1 combines with J gene TRBJ2-1, with TRBD2 matching 11 bases. V shed 4 bases and J 2 bases; nucleotides not matched to a gene: 4. The CDR3 is 16 amino acids. Germline-derived CDR1 and CDR2 are MGHRA and YSYEKL. CDR3 coding DNA: TGCGCCAGCAGCCGAGGGACTAGCGGTACCTACAATGAGCAGTTCTTC. It codes for CASSRGTSGTYNEQFF.

Here the CDR3 DNA reads TGTGCCTGGAAGAGGATTAGGGCCTACGAGCAGTACTTC. Translated: CAWKRIRAYEQYF. The chain joins TRBV30 to TRBJ2-7; D not resolved. The CDR3 has 13 amino acids. Deletions cut 4 bases from V and 2 bases from J, with 12 bases between. CDR1 GTSNPN and CDR2 SVGIG come from the germline V gene (reference sequence).

This clone occurred a few times. This rearrangement joins TRBV27 to TRBJ1-5; D possibly corresponds to TRBD1 (6 bases). Trimming removed 3 bases at V and 5 bases at J, with 8 bases between. Germline CDR1 is MNHEY and CDR2 is SMNVEV (reference sequence). The CDR3 consists of 13 residues. CDR3 nucleotides: TGTGCCAGCAGTTTGACAGGATATCAGCCCCAGCATTTT. Translating gives CASSLTGYQPQHF.

There are a few counts of this clone. The rearrangement uses TRBV14 and TRBJ2-2; no definite D call. This CDR3 spans 14 amino acids. Trimming took off 4 bases at V and 7 bases at J, with 13 bases between the two ends. The germline CDR1 and CDR2 sequences are SGHDN and FVKESK. CDR3: CASSRIGLFGELFF. The CDR3 DNA sequence: TGTGCCAGCAGCCGTATTGGGCTTTTCGGGGAGCTGTTTTTT.

The chain joins TRBV29-1 to TRBJ2-1, with D perhaps matching TRBD1 (5 bases). Germline V lookup: CDR1 SQVTM, CDR2 ANQGSEA. With 6 bases removed from V and 5 bases from J, the gap between germline ends came to 8 bases. The CDR3 consists of 11 residues. As DNA, the CDR3 is TGCAGCGTGGGGCGAGACAATGAGCAGTTCTTC. It codes for CSVGRDNEQFF.

This clone was detected a few times. This chain uses TRBV29-1 with TRBJ2-7; TRBD1 or TRBD2 may be the D gene (5 bases each). CDR3 length equals 14 residues. Germline CDR1 SQVTM, CDR2 ANQGSEA. The V gene lost 1 base and the J gene lost 4 bases, with 14 bases spanning the gap. In DNA, the CDR3 is TGCAGCGTTGAAGCCCCGGGGCAGGGATACGAGCAGTACTTC. Translated, it gives CSVEAPGQGYEQYF.

The chain joins TRBV4-2 to TRBJ2-1; D might be TRBD1 (6 bases). CDR3 length: 14 residues. V was clipped by 4 bases and J by 6 bases, with 13 bases between them. Looked up from germline, CDR1 is LGHNA and CDR2 is YNFKEQ. This CDR3 is CASSPLLGGNEQFF. The CDR3 region has the DNA TGTGCCAGCAGCCCCCTACTAGGGGGCAATGAGCAGTTCTTC.

For this clone: This CDR3 is also generated by other DNA sequences in the sample. The rearrangement joins TRBV27 to TRBJ2-2; D unresolved. V was cut by 5 bases and J by 4 bases, with 5 bases left in between. The CDR3 runs 12 residues. Germline V gene lookup returns CDR1 MNHEY and CDR2 SMNVEV (reference sequence). The CDR3 sequence is CASSLVTGELFF. In nucleotides, the CDR3 is TGTGCCAGCAGTCTGGTCACCGGGGAGCTGTTTTTT.

V and J are TRBV18 and TRBJ2-3; no firm D call. The CDR3 extends over 14 amino acids. CDR1 and CDR2 from the germline V gene are KGHSH and LQKENI. Trimming cost V 3 bases and J 1 base, with 8 bases left between them. The CDR3 region has the DNA TGTGCCAGCTCACCTTCCGTAGGCACAGATACGCAGTATTTT. This encodes CASSPSVGTDTQYF.

This clone was seen a handful of times. The chain carries TRBV19 and TRBJ1-1, with D possibly being TRBD1 (5 bases). The germline V and J ends were trimmed by 6 bases and 1 base, with 12 bases remaining between them. Germline loops: CDR1 LNHDA, CDR2 SQIVND (reference sequence). The CDR3 consists of 14 residues. CDR3 nucleotide sequence: TGTGCCAGTAGCTCCCGCGGGGGGAACACTGAAGCTTTCTTT. Residues: CASSSRGGNTEAFF.

The chain employs TRBV27 and TRBJ1-2, with D tentatively TRBD1 (6 bases). The CDR3 is made up of 13 amino acids. In germline, CDR1 is MNHEY, CDR2 SMNVEV (reference sequence). V was shortened by 2 bases and J by 3 bases, with 7 bases between the two germline ends. The CDR3 DNA is TGTGCCAGCAGTTTACGGACAGACTATGGCTACACCTTC. Translated: CASSLRTDYGYTF.

This clone has a single count. This sequence joins TRBV7-9 and TRBJ2-4; D gene ambiguous. The CDR3 runs 12 residues. Germline CDR1 and CDR2: SEHNR and FQNEAQ (reference sequence). V lost 5 bases to trimming and J lost 12 bases, with 14 bases between them. CDR3 sequence reads: CASSPKPTRQYF. For the CDR3, the DNA is TGTGCCAGCAGCCCGAAGCCGACTCGTCAGTACTTC. Full variable domain (rest looked up from reference TRBV7-9 and TRBJ2-4): DTGVSQNPRHKITKRGQNVTFRCDPISEHNRLYWYRQTLGQGPEFLTYFQNEAQLEKSRLLSDRFSAERPKGSFSTLEIQRTEQGDSAMYLCASSPKPTRQYFGAGTRLSVL.

This clone was detected only a few times. The V gene is TRBV15, the J gene TRBJ1-3; TRBD1 is a possible D gene (6 bases). CDR1 and CDR2 from the germline V gene are LNHNV and YYDKDF (reference sequence). Trimming removed 5 bases at V and 0 bases at J, with 23 bases between. This CDR3 region has 19 residues. The CDR3 DNA reads TGTGCCACCAGCCCCAGACCCCCGGACAGCTCATACTCTGGAAACACCATATATTTT. Translation: CATSPRPPDSSYSGNTIYF.

This clone was picked up a small number of times. V usage is TRBV7-4 and J usage is TRBJ2-3, with a possible D match to TRBD2 (6 bases). The CDR3 length is 14 residues. Trimming left V 0 bases short and J 6 bases short, with 10 bases between. Germline CDR1 and CDR2: SGHVT and SQSDAQ. The CDR3 nucleotides are TGTGCCAGCAGCTTAGCCAGCGGGCTTGATACGCAGTATTTT. Residues: CASSLASGLDTQYF.

The chain couples TRBV27 to TRBJ2-5; 10 bases are shared with TRBD2. The V gene end was trimmed by 11 bases and the J gene end by 4 bases; junction bases not matched to a gene: 13. The CDR3 spans 15 residues. From germline, CDR1 is MNHEY and CDR2 SMNVEV (reference sequence). DNA for the CDR3: TGTGCCCCTCGAGCGGGAGGGCCTTGTGGAGAGACCCAGTACTTC. Protein sequence: CAPRAGGPCGETQYF.

The chain has TRBV10-3 and TRBJ1-1; no definite D call. Trimming cost V 6 bases and J 2 bases, with 4 bases left between them. This CDR3 has 11 residues. From germline, CDR1 is ENHRY and CDR2 SYGVKD. In DNA, the CDR3 is TGTGCCATCAGGAGTAACACTGAAGCTTTCTTT. Amino acids: CAIRSNTEAFF.

This sequence joins TRBV18 and TRBJ2-3; D not certain. The V gene lost 3 bases and the J gene lost 1 base, with 5 bases spanning the gap. The CDR3 runs 13 residues. The germline gives CDR1 KGHSH, CDR2 LQKENI. The CDR3, as DNA: TGTGCCAGCTCACCCGGGCGCACAGATACGCAGTATTTT. As protein: CASSPGRTDTQYF. The variable domain in full, with the rest retrieved from reference TRBV18 and TRBJ2-3, is NAGVMQNPRHLVRRRGQEARLRCSPMKGHSHVYWYRQLPEEGLKFMVYLQKENIIDESGMPKERFSAEFPKEGPSILRIQQVVRGDSAAYFCASSPGRTDTQYFGPGTRLTVL.